Listed below are T cell receptor beta chains from one sample, sequenced in a study of T cell changes during pregnancy in multiple sclerosis. This table comes from immunoSEQ multiplex PCR, and its TCRdb copy is limited to in-frame clones, with some not included. The data contain 70,000 to 85,000 clones, roughly 94% of them singletons. Sequencing used peripheral blood, obtained before pregnancy. The receptor set was obtained from a female donor with multiple sclerosis, enrolled in a pregnancy study. Each CDR3 is given with its conserved first and last residue. Fields, in order: J gene, V gene, CDR3 protein.

TRBJ2-7,TRBV5-1,CASSFGLQYEQYF
TRBJ2-6,TRBV7-2,CASSSPRGAGANVLTF
TRBJ2-3,TRBV5-6,CASKWGPGTDTQYF
TRBJ1-5,TRBV13,CASSLGTGNQPQHF
TRBJ1-6,TRBV28,CASSLYPAGRGNSPLHF
TRBJ1-6,TRBV2,CASEGTGSPPLHF
TRBJ2-7,TRBV4-1,CASSPGGQGYEQYF
TRBJ2-3,TRBV7-3,CASSPLGLAEIPDTQYF
TRBJ1-2,TRBV10-3,CAISENDRGIYGYTF
TRBJ2-7,TRBV5-1,CARLGSYEQYF
TRBJ1-2,TRBV2,CASVPWDRGSGTF
TRBJ1-2,TRBV11-1,CASSFNRDGYTF
TRBJ2-7,TRBV27,CASSLSGFTYEQYF
TRBJ2-1,TRBV5-6,CASSPGQGVRNEQFF
TRBJ1-1,TRBV10-3,CAITRDSNTEAFF
TRBJ1-1,TRBV27,CASSLRGGNEAFF
TRBJ1-5,TRBV30,CAWNPVSGNQPQHF
TRBJ2-3,TRBV6-5,CASSSGGPPDTQYF
TRBJ1-1,TRBV7-9,CASSTLQGAEAFF
TRBJ1-1,TRBV5-4,CASSLTFQGQGKAFF
TRBJ1-2,TRBV11-2,CASSPTGSGGYTF
TRBJ2-1,TRBV4-2,CASSQEESSGGLLSYNEQFF
TRBJ2-1,TRBV7-2,CASSNPGLAGGPGVEQFF
TRBJ1-5,TRBV4-1,CASSQETGQGNQPQHF
TRBJ2-7,TRBV13,CASSPPSGGPSSYEQYF
TRBJ1-1,TRBV29-1,CSVVGRAKAEAFF
TRBJ1-2,TRBV6-5,CASSYSPYSGYTF
TRBJ2-1,TRBV13,CASSLIAGGYNEQFF
TRBJ1-1,TRBV7-9,CASSLNPGQGDTEAFF
TRBJ2-7,TRBV2,CASKYPTGGYEQYF
TRBJ2-7,TRBV19,CASSIDLSSGGYEQYF
TRBJ1-1,TRBV29-1,CSAIEQGEAFF
TRBJ1-1,TRBV7-8,CASSLLGAGTEAFF
TRBJ1-5,TRBV7-9,CASSLGGVSDQPQHF
TRBJ2-1,TRBV7-9,CASSRAGQGDNEQFF
TRBJ2-5,TRBV9,CASSVGQGAGTQYF
TRBJ2-5,TRBV7-7,CASSIGQGKETQYF
TRBJ2-7,TRBV30,CAWSVRGGNEQYF
TRBJ1-1,TRBV7-9,CASSLITGRAPRDTEAFF
TRBJ1-2,TRBV27,CASSLGRGLRYGYTF
TRBJ2-7,TRBV6-1,CASSALAGGSFQREQYF
TRBJ2-7,TRBV7-2,CASSLRTGGSYEQYF
TRBJ1-2,TRBV7-9,CASSLEGAGYTF
TRBJ2-7,TRBV9,CASSVSGQGYEQYF
TRBJ1-2,TRBV30,CAWVSGTAYGYTF